These 26 T cell receptor beta chains share one sample of origin, sequenced in a study of T cell responses to AZD1222 COVID-19 vaccine. The method was immunoSEQ multiplex PCR; TCRdb's version includes in-frame clones alone and lacks a portion of them. The sample has fewer than 250,000 clones, roughly 91% seen once. This specimen was peripheral blood, taken on day 0 of MenACWY control vaccination. Source of these receptors: an adult in good health.

The chain couples TRBV7-2 to TRBJ2-2; D uncertain. From germline, CDR1 is SGHTA and CDR2 FQGNSA. Trimming took off 1 base at V and 6 bases at J, with 6 bases between the two ends. CDR3 length equals 13 residues. The CDR3 nucleotides read TGTGCCAGCAGCTTAGTCCTGGCCGGGGAGCTGTTTTTT. Its translation is CASSLVLAGELFF. The whole variable domain, filled in from reference TRBV7-2 and TRBJ2-2, reads GAGVSQSPSNKVTEKGKDVELRCDPISGHTALYWYRQSLGQGLEFLIYFQGNSAPDKSGLPSDRFSAERTGGSVSTLTIQRTQQEDSAVYLCASSLVLAGELFFGEGSRLTVL.

This chain links TRBV5-4 with TRBJ1-1; the D gene is possibly TRBD1 (5 bases). The CDR3 is 14 amino acids. From germline, CDR1 is SGHNT and CDR2 YYREEE (reference sequence). V lost 0 bases and J 11 bases, leaving 17 bases between the germline ends. The DNA for the CDR3 is TGTGCCAGCAGCTTGGTAGGGACCCCCCGTAGTGCTTTCTTT. Translated, it gives CASSLVGTPRSAFF.

V usage is TRBV19 and J usage is TRBJ1-1, with D maybe TRBD1 (5 bases). Germline values: CDR1 LNHDA, CDR2 SQIVND (reference sequence). Trimming cost V 3 bases and J 6 bases, with 14 bases left between them. This CDR3 is built from 14 residues. CDR3 in DNA: TGTGCCAGTAGTATTAAGGGAAGGGGCGCTGAAGCTTTCTTT. This codes for CASSIKGRGAEAFF.

The chain employs TRBV28 and TRBJ1-6; D is uncertain. V shed 3 bases and J shed 10 bases, with 16 bases lying between them. The CDR3 is 15 residues long. The germline V gene encodes CDR1 MDHEN and CDR2 SYDVKM. CDR3 sequence reads: CASSFGLGRISPLHF. CDR3 nucleotide sequence: TGTGCCAGCAGTTTCGGATTGGGAAGGATCTCACCCCTCCACTTT.

About this clone: Other nucleotide sequences in the sample specify the same CDR3. The genes are TRBV18 and TRBJ1-4, with 7 bases lining up with TRBD1. This CDR3 contains 15 residues. The V segment lost 6 bases and the J segment 0 bases; nucleotides outside the gene matches: 4. Germline loops: CDR1 KGHSH, CDR2 LQKENI. CDR3: CASSRTGATNEKLFF. The CDR3 coding sequence is TGTGCCAGCTCTCGCACAGGGGCAACTAATGAAAAACTGTTTTTT.

The chain recombines TRBV4-1 with TRBJ1-2; no clear D gene. This CDR3 spans 13 amino acids. With 5 bases removed from V and 2 bases from J, the gap between germline ends came to 9 bases. CDR1 is MGHRA and CDR2 is YSYEKL in the germline V gene. CDR3 sequence reads: CASSGSINYGYTF. The CDR3 bases are TGCGCCAGCAGCGGATCCATAAACTATGGCTACACCTTC.

This sequence joins TRBV5-6 and TRBJ1-2; D is uncertain. Germline CDR1 reads SGHDT; CDR2 reads YYEEEE. This CDR3 has 15 residues. V was clipped by 0 bases and J by 4 bases, with 13 bases between them. CDR3 nucleotide sequence: TGTGCCAGCAGCTTGGTGGGCAGAGCCGTCTATGGCTACACCTTC. It yields the protein CASSLVGRAVYGYTF.

The rearrangement joins TRBV28 to TRBJ1-5; possibly TRBD1 for D (5 bases). CDR1 MDHEN and CDR2 SYDVKM come from the germline V gene. The V end lost 6 bases, the J end lost 7 bases, and 7 bases lay between the germline ends. The CDR3 is 11 amino acids. The CDR3 is CASSDSQPQHF. Written as DNA, the CDR3 is TGTGCCAGCAGCGACAGCCAGCCCCAGCATTTT.

This chain joins TRBV10-2 and TRBJ1-6, with D unresolved. CDR1 is WSHSY, CDR2 SAAADI, per germline. Trimming stripped 4 bases from V and 6 bases from J, with 19 bases between. The CDR3 length is 17 residues. CDR3 DNA sequence: TGCGCCAGCAGTGTGTTGGGGAGAGGGAAAGGTAATTCACCCCTCCACTTT. This translates into CASSVLGRGKGNSPLHF.

CDR3 protein: CASSLGHRGYEQYF. The DNA for the CDR3 is TGTGCCAGCAGCTTAGGGCACAGGGGCTACGAGCAGTACTTC. V gene TRBV7-8 combines with J gene TRBJ2-7, with 7 bases fitting TRBD1. Germline V lookup: CDR1 SGHVS, CDR2 FQNEAQ. The CDR3 totals 14 residues. V gave up 1 base and J gave up 3 bases; unmatched junction bases: 3.

CDR3 bases: TGTGCCAGCAGTACTTTCGGCGACAGGCACCAATGGGCTTTCTTT. It codes for CASSTFGDRHQWAFF. V and J are TRBV28 and TRBJ1-1, with D possibly TRBD1 on 6 matching bases. Germline values: CDR1 MDHEN, CDR2 SYDVKM. The CDR3 extends over 15 amino acids. V was cut by 5 bases and J by 11 bases, with 24 bases left in between.

The CDR3 is CSVIGVSYAFF. The DNA of the CDR3 is TGCAGCGTTATTGGGGTGAGTTACGCTTTCTTT. The rearrangement links TRBV29-1 to TRBJ1-1; D unclear. CDR3 length: 11 residues. V was trimmed by 5 bases and J by 11 bases, leaving 15 bases between them. Germline assignment: CDR1 SQVTM and CDR2 ANQGSEA.

The V gene is TRBV28, the J gene TRBJ1-5; D not resolved. Germline V gene sequence: CDR1 MDHEN, CDR2 SYDVKM. The CDR3 runs to 14 residues. The V end was cut by 3 bases, the J end by 6 bases, with 12 bases between. CDR3 sequence: CASSLERRTQPQHF. The CDR3 coding sequence is TGTGCCAGCAGTTTGGAGCGACGGACTCAGCCCCAGCATTTT.

V and J are TRBV27 and TRBJ1-2; no firm D call. Germline-derived CDR1 and CDR2 are MNHEY and SMNVEV (reference sequence). The CDR3 sequence is 15 residues long. Trimming cost V 5 bases and J 3 bases, with 16 bases left between them. CDR3 coding DNA: TGTGCCAGCAGTCATGAGACCGGGAGCTACTATGGCTACACCTTC. Translated, it gives CASSHETGSYYGYTF.

The genes are TRBV7-9 and TRBJ1-1, with D unresolved. The CDR3 totals 16 residues. With 6 bases removed from V and 1 base from J, the gap between germline ends came to 18 bases. The germline V gene encodes CDR1 SEHNR and CDR2 FQNEAQ (reference sequence). In DNA, the CDR3 is TGTGCCAGCAGTACACCTGGCCCTTTGAGGAACACTGAAGCTTTCTTT. Translated: CASSTPGPLRNTEAFF.

This sequence joins TRBV7-2 and TRBJ2-2; 8 bases agree with TRBD2. Losses at the gene ends were 6 bases for V and 7 bases for J; bases not matched to a gene: 10. The CDR3 spans 15 residues. Germline V gene data show CDR1 as SGHTA and CDR2 as FQGNSA. The CDR3 sequence is CASRFSAGDVGELFF. CDR3 sequence (DNA): TGTGCCAGCAGGTTCTCAGCGGGGGATGTCGGGGAGCTGTTTTTT.

The genes are TRBV3-1 (or the pseudogene TRBV3-2) and TRBJ2-3; the match to TRBD2 covers 11 bases. The CDR3 totals 17 residues. Germline V CDR1 and CDR2: LGHDT, YNNKEL (reference sequence). V lost 4 bases to trimming and J lost 3 bases; unmatched junction nucleotides: 9. CDR3 DNA: TGTGCCAGCAGCCGAAATAGCGGGGGGGCCCGGACAGATACGCAGTATTTT. Translation: CASSRNSGGARTDTQYF.

The chain couples TRBV3-1 (or the pseudogene TRBV3-2) to TRBJ1-1; 7 bases are a match to TRBD1. The CDR3 spans 16 residues. With 0 bases clipped from V and 3 bases from J, the junction kept 7 bases outside the gene matches. Germline V gene lookup returns CDR1 LGHDT and CDR2 YNNKEL (reference sequence). The CDR3 spells CASSQEDTGDHTEAFF. For the CDR3, the DNA is TGTGCCAGCAGCCAAGAGGACACAGGGGACCACACTGAAGCTTTCTTT.

This clone was seen just once. The chain has TRBV2 and TRBJ1-2, with D unresolved. CDR3 length: 13 amino acids. V was clipped by 3 bases and J by 2 bases, with 7 bases between them. Germline V gene lookup returns CDR1 SNHLY and CDR2 FYNNEI. The CDR3 coding sequence is TGTGCCAGCAGTGAGGCCGGGAACTATGGCTACACCTTC. This encodes CASSEAGNYGYTF. The whole variable domain, remainder taken from reference TRBV2 and TRBJ1-2, is EPEVTQTPSHQVTQMGQEVILRCVPISNHLYFYWYRQILGQKVEFLVSFYNNEISEKSEIFDDQFSVERPDGSNFTLKIRSTKLEDSAMYFCASSEAGNYGYTFGSGTRLTVV.

The chain uses TRBV6-5 and TRBJ1-1; D ambiguous. Germline CDR1 MNHEY, CDR2 SVGAGI. Deletions cut 1 base from V and 7 bases from J, with 10 bases between. The CDR3 is 13 residues long. CDR3 in DNA: TGTGCCAGCAGTTACTTGTCAGAACATGAAGCTTTCTTT. It translates to CASSYLSEHEAFF.

This rearrangement joins TRBV7-2 to TRBJ1-2; 8 bases line up with TRBD1. Germline values: CDR1 SGHTA, CDR2 FQGNSA. V trimming: 1 base; J trimming: 7 bases; junction bases outside the gene matches: 5. CDR3 length: 14 amino acids. CDR3 DNA: TGTGCCAGCAGCTTAGTAGGACAGGGTACTGGCTACACCTTC. It codes for CASSLVGQGTGYTF.

J is TRBJ2-7 and V is TRBV7-8; maybe TRBD2 (6 bases). Between the trimmed V and J ends, which lost 6 bases and 1 base, there was a span of 10 bases. Germline V gene data show CDR1 as SGHVS and CDR2 as FQNEAQ. The CDR3 runs 13 residues. The CDR3 region has the DNA TGTGCCAGCAGGGGGACTGAATCCTACGAGCAGTACTTC. It specifies CASRGTESYEQYF.

The chain uses TRBV19 and TRBJ1-6, with D possibly TRBD1 on 5 matching bases. CDR3 length: 14 residues. V gave up 6 bases and J gave up 10 bases, with 16 bases separating them. Germline V gives CDR1 LNHDA, CDR2 SQIVND (reference sequence). Here the CDR3 DNA reads TGTGCCAGTAGCCGTGGGCAGGGAAACTCACCCCTCCACTTT. It encodes CASSRGQGNSPLHF.

V usage is TRBV4-1 and J usage is TRBJ2-5, with TRBD1 matching over 7 bases. Germline CDR1 MGHRA, CDR2 YSYEKL. The CDR3 runs to 15 residues. V lost 1 base to trimming and J lost 11 bases; unmatched junction nucleotides: 13. The CDR3 DNA follows: TGCGCCAGCAGCCAAGTCGCTGTCCCAGGGGACAGACAGTACTTC. This encodes CASSQVAVPGDRQYF.

The chain is built from TRBV7-2 and TRBJ2-5, with TRBD2 matching 9 bases. From germline, CDR1 is SGHTA and CDR2 FQGNSA. V lost 5 bases to trimming and J lost 5 bases; unmatched junction nucleotides: 6. This CDR3 contains 14 residues. As DNA, the CDR3 is TGTGCCAGCAGCCCGCGCGGGGGGGTGGAGACCCAGTACTTC. Translation gives CASSPRGGVETQYF.

V usage is TRBV4-2 and J usage is TRBJ2-5; D possibly corresponds to TRBD1 (5 bases). Germline assignment: CDR1 LGHNA and CDR2 YNFKEQ. This CDR3 region has 13 residues. V was clipped by 1 base and J by 5 bases, with 8 bases between them. The CDR3 spells CASSQGRAETQYF. The CDR3 coding sequence is TGTGCCAGCAGCCAAGGCAGGGCGGAGACCCAGTACTTC.